This TCR beta chain was captured in a study of identical twins. Germline CDR1 SEHNR, CDR2 FQNEAQ (reference sequence). Trimming took 7 bases from V and 3 from J; bases not matched to a gene: 3. This CDR3 has 14 amino acids. cDNA carried unique molecular identifiers, and a universal primer site was added by template switching. TCRdb recomputed calls from the 5' RACE reads with MiXCR, one row per CDR3 protein. The table shows some 240,000 distinct CDR3 sequences, with 6.5% to 9.5% occurring only once. General study findings and limits: There was more out-of-frame TCR alpha sharing in monozygotic twins than models estimated. In drawing conclusions, the study used cross-sectional statistical analysis and did not follow the same donors. Among out-of-frame alpha sequences shared by twins, low generation probability occurred in excess.

This clonotype was seen ten or more times. Its antigen is unknown. This sample was also put to use in a study of yellow fever vaccine responses in identical twins.

V and J are TRBV7-9 and TRBJ2-1, with TRBD2 matching over 10 bases. The receptor was derived from a young woman in good health. Sequencing input: CD8+ T cells sorted from blood. The CDR3 reads CASNGLADYNEQFF. CDR3 nucleotide sequence: TGTGCCAGCAACGGACTAGCGGACTACAATGAGCAGTTCTTC.